These T cell receptor beta chains were read from a single sample in a study of shared clonotypes between healthy human individuals. Clones were sequenced by immunoSEQ multiplex PCR, and TCRdb holds only the in-frame ones, with some missing. The sample lists 150,000 to 200,000 clones, 85% to 95% occurring once. The specimen was naive CD4+ T cells sorted from blood. These receptors came from a woman aged 30 to 39 in good health. CDR3s include the opening cysteine and the closing phenylalanine or tryptophan. Each record gives: clone size, J gene, D gene, V gene, CDR3 protein, CDR3 DNA. The D gene is left open where the match is weak. Not every row has a clone size; where given, it reads once, few, many or a size class.

. | TRBJ2-7 | TRBD2 | TRBV18 | CASSPRTSGPAINEQYF | TGTGCCAGCTCACCTAGGACTAGCGGGCCTGCTATAAACGAGCAGTACTTC
. | TRBJ2-5 | . | TRBV29-1 | CSVERLFSETQYF | TGCAGCGTTGAACGGCTCTTTTCGGAGACCCAGTACTTC
. | TRBJ1-4 | . | TRBV5-6 | CASSLDGLNEKLFF | TGTGCCAGCAGCTTGGATGGGTTGAATGAAAAACTGTTTTTT
. | TRBJ2-5 | . | TRBV19 | CASSSQTGPLVTQYF | TGTGCCAGTAGTTCCCAGACAGGTCCCCTGGTGACCCAGTACTTC
. | TRBJ2-5 | TRBD2 | TRBV7-3 | CASSQNSGSGTETQYF | TGTGCCAGCAGCCAAAATAGCGGGAGCGGAACAGAGACCCAGTACTTC
. | TRBJ2-7 | TRBD2 | TRBV28 | CASSTSGNIQAWQYF | TGTGCCAGCAGTACTAGCGGGAATATACAGGCGTGGCAGTACTTC
. | TRBJ2-2 | TRBD2 | TRBV6-6 | CASSYRRTSGTGELFF | TGTGCCAGCAGTTACAGGCGGACTAGCGGGACCGGGGAGCTGTTTTTT
. | TRBJ1-2 | TRBD1 | TRBV6-5 | CASSQGAGYTF | TGTGCCAGCAGCCAGGGGGCAGGCTACACCTTC
. | TRBJ1-1 | . | TRBV4-1 | CASSSPITQGWAEAFF | TGCGCCAGCAGCTCCCCTATAACACAGGGTTGGGCTGAAGCTTTCTTT
. | TRBJ2-2 | TRBD2 | TRBV28 | CASRPTGTRNTGELFF | TGTGCCAGCAGGCCGACCGGGACTAGGAACACCGGGGAGCTGTTTTTT
few | TRBJ1-5 | . | TRBV19 | CASTDGTHQPQHF | TGTGCCAGTACCGACGGGACACATCAGCCCCAGCATTTT
. | TRBJ1-5 | TRBD1 | TRBV10-2 | CASSERDRGFGNQPQHF | TGCGCCAGCAGTGAGAGGGACAGGGGATTCGGCAATCAGCCCCAGCATTTT
. | TRBJ1-2 | . | TRBV5-1 | CASSVTEKINYGYTF | TGCGCCAGCAGCGTAACAGAGAAAATTAACTATGGCTACACCTTC
. | TRBJ2-7 | TRBD2 | TRBV2 | CASIGLADYEQYF | TGTGCCAGCATTGGACTAGCGGATTACGAGCAGTACTTC
. | TRBJ2-7 | TRBD2 | TRBV28 | CASSTLRSGGQYF | TGTGCCAGCAGTACCCTCCGTAGCGGGGGACAGTACTTC
. | TRBJ1-5 | . | TRBV28 | CASSLSAGQNQPQHF | TGTGCCAGCAGTTTATCGGCAGGACAAAATCAGCCCCAGCATTTT
. | TRBJ2-7 | TRBD2 | TRBV11-2 | CASSFRLRTSGEGSYEQYF | TGTGCCAGCAGCTTTAGATTGAGGACTAGCGGGGAAGGGTCCTACGAGCAGTACTTC
. | TRBJ1-1 | TRBD1 | TRBV5-1 | CASSLPGGATTEAFF | TGCGCCAGCAGCTTACCAGGGGGCGCGACCACTGAAGCTTTCTTT
. | TRBJ2-7 | . | TRBV7-2 | CASSLPLGWAYEQYF | TGTGCCAGCAGCTTACCGCTAGGATGGGCATACGAGCAGTACTTC
. | TRBJ2-7 | TRBD2 | TRBV11-2 | CASSQGLAGVWNEQYF | TGTGCCAGCAGCCAGGGACTAGCGGGAGTTTGGAACGAGCAGTACTTC
. | TRBJ1-3 | . | TRBV29-1 | CSARGGLSGNTIYF | TGCAGCGCCAGAGGGGGGCTCTCTGGAAACACCATATATTTT
. | TRBJ2-3 | TRBD2 | TRBV19 | CASSTTSGGTDTQYF | TGTGCCAGTAGTACGACTAGCGGCGGCACAGATACGCAGTATTTT